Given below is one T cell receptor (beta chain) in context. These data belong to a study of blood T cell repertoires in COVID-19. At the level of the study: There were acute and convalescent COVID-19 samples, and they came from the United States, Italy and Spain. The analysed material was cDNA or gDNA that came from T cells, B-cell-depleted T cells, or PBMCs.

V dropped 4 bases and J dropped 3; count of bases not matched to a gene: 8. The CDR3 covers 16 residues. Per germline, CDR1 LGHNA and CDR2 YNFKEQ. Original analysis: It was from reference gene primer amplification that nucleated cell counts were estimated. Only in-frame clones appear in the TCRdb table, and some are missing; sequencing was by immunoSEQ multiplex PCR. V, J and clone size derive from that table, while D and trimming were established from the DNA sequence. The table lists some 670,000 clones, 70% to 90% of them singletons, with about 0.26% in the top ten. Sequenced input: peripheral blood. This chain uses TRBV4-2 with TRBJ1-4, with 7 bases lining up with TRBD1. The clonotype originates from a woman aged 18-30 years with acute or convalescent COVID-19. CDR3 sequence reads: CASSLSPGQPNEKLFF. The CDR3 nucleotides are TGTGCCAGCAGCCTTAGCCCGGGACAGCCTAATGAAAAACTGTTTTTT.